This entry features one TCR beta chain sequence. There is no known antigen for this receptor. No clone much larger than this one lies a single base away; base qualities are absent. The trial excluded patients who had a history of autoimmune disease or were on systemic immunosuppression. Peripheral blood for TCR sequencing was drawn from every dose cohort at baseline, at cycle 4 day 1 and at cycle 7 day 1. The samples were drawn from a first-in-human, open-label, multicenter phase I dose-escalation trial of ivuxolimab. The trial enrolled adults with locally advanced or metastatic head and neck squamous cell, hepatocellular, melanoma or renal cell carcinoma. CD4+ and CD8+ T cells were sorted separately from peripheral blood before TCR sequencing. The entry originates in a study of OX40 agonist ivuxolimab in advanced cancers. Study-wide context: Ivuxolimab was a fully human IgG2 agonistic monoclonal antibody targeting the costimulatory receptor OX40 (CD134). Intravenous ivuxolimab was administered to patients every 2 weeks at six dose levels: 0.01, 0.1, 0.3, 1.5, 3 and 10 mg/kg. Of the approximately 53 patients in dose escalation, about 20 had hepatocellular carcinoma, about 15 had melanoma, 9 had renal cell carcinoma and 9 had head and neck cancer. The dose-escalation cohort was almost 85% male with a mean age of approximately 60 years, ranging from roughly 20 to 85. Prior anti-PD-1, anti-PD-L1 or anti-CTLA-4 therapy was permitted, and checkpoint inhibitors had been received by about 36% of dose-escalation patients. Three dose-escalation patients achieved partial responses, one with hepatocellular carcinoma and two with cutaneous melanoma. The purpose of peripheral TCRbeta sequencing was to test whether ivuxolimab changed TCR sequence diversity and led to clonal T-cell expansion. The paper covers the monotherapy dose-escalation part of the phase I ivuxolimab trial, which included N ≈ 54 patients. Study-wide findings and limitations: After ivuxolimab, CD8+ T cells had more expanded clones than CD4+ T cells on average. At doses from 0.1 to 3.0 mg/kg, clonal expansion was seen in both CD4+ and CD8+ blood T cells between baseline and week 6. The antigen specificity of the clonally expanded peripheral T cells was not determined. Low levels of normalized T-cell clonal expansion were also shown by some nonresponding patients. Partial responders in the 0.1-3.0 mg/kg groups had among the lowest normalized peripheral clonal expansion, especially among CD8+ T cells.

V trim: 7 bases; J trim: 10 bases; unmatched bases: 9. Counted from cysteine to phenylalanine, this CDR3 has 12 amino acids. This entry keeps only the CDR3 DNA: 36 bases, framed from base 1. Taken from the germline V gene, the CDR1 and CDR2 loops are MDHEN and SYDVKM. Genomic DNA was isolated from the sorted cells so that the TCRbeta CDR3 region could be sequenced. TCRbeta CDR3 regions were sequenced using the immunoSEQ Assay. Entries here come from immuneACCESS through TCRdb and include only in-frame sequences with V and J called. Some clones fail to appear in such tables; in the studies checked, an unresolved V gene covers under half of the shortfall, and the cause of the remainder is unknown. A total of about 75,000 clones appear in this sample, about 88% of them only once. About a sixth of the sample is taken by the ten largest.

The TCR sequence derives from an adult with an advanced solid tumor such as melanoma, head and neck, liver or kidney cancer. The material was CD4+ or CD8+ T cells sorted from blood, obtained in a trial of the OX40 agonist ivuxolimab. The sequence links TRBV28 to TRBJ2-7; TRBD2 lines up with 8 middle nucleotides. The DNA reads TGTGCCAGCAACTTATTAGCGGGGCCACAGTACTTC. Its translation is CASNLLAGPQYF.